This T cell receptor beta chain was identified in a study of siplizumab effects on memory and regulatory T cells (dated by TCRdb to 2018 to 2020). Context from the whole study: The study looked at the effect of siplizumab, an anti-CD2 antibody, on alloreactive T-cell subsets in allogeneic mixed lymphocyte reactions made from human PBMCs. Here is what the overall study found, with its caveats: For roughly 80-95% of proliferating CD4+ or CD8+ clones, no naive or memory phenotype could be assigned. Among mappable alloreactive CD4+ clones, the Treg-derived fraction averaged approximately 63% with siplizumab versus about 27% in control reactions. Sequences below about 10^-5 frequency were poorly captured, so only a minor fraction of alloreactive clones could be mapped to unstimulated subsets. Siplizumab significantly lowered the cumulative frequency of alloreactive sequences that could be traced to unstimulated CD4+ memory T cells. Greater diversity appeared to be present in unstimulated naive T cells than in memory T cells, and a substantial contribution to the alloresponse seemed to be made by naive cells. No functional confirmation was obtained for the suppressive function of proliferating Tregs from siplizumab cultures.

Worth noting for this clone: Its target antigen remains unknown. No base quality values were provided; no much bigger clone lies one nucleotide off.

In three donor pairs, further sequencing was done on unstimulated CD8+ naive, CD4+ memory, CD8+ TEMRA, CD4+ naive and CD8+ effector memory subsets. TCRbeta CDR3 sequencing was performed on sorted unstimulated T cells and on proliferating T cells recovered from mixed lymphocyte reactions. Fresh whole blood from some eleven HLA-typed healthy donors was used to isolate PBMCs. The library was built by means of the immunoSEQ multiplex PCR assay. Each sample had 10^5 or so TCR templates assayed by the deep sequencing platform. Genomic DNA extracted from sorted T cells was used for TCRbeta CDR3 sequencing. In the authors' own workflow: The R programming language was used for the clonal analysis of the TCRbeta CDR3 data. Unstimulated samples were compared with post-reaction CFSE-low samples to define alloreactive CD4+ and CD8+ clones. Alloreactive CD4+ clones were assigned to regulatory or non-regulatory origin by matching sequences to sorted unstimulated Treg and non-Treg repertoires. TCRdb retrieved this table from immuneACCESS and kept in-frame rearrangements only. Not all clones are present; in checked studies, unresolved V genes account for under half, and no reason is known for the remainder. The DNA gave D and trimming, while V, J and clone size come from that table. This sample comprises 20,000 to 30,000 clones, roughly 82% of them detected only once. The ten most abundant clones make up more than 20% of the sample.

Sequencing used memory CD4+ T cells sorted from blood. Explained via the paper, the cell subset or site label denotes: unstimulated CD4+ memory T cells. This clonotype was sampled from a human donor in good health.

The DNA sequence is as follows: TGTGCCAGCAGCATTCAGGGGACACCAGATACGCAGTATTTT. Its protein product is CASSIQGTPDTQYF. The V and J segments used are TRBV14 and TRBJ2-3; a tentative D call is TRBD1 (6 bases match). The CDR1 and CDR2 encoded by the germline V gene are SGHDN and FVKESK. A distance of 13 bases separates the germline ends of V and J, which lose 5 bases and 4 bases respectively. The CDR3 goes from the cysteine to the phenylalanine over 14 residues. Just the 42-base CDR3 DNA is kept, in frame starting at base 1.